These T cell receptor beta chains were read from a single sample in a study of control samples from healthy donors and cancer patients. Here immunoSEQ multiplex PCR was the method, and the copy in TCRdb shows in-frame clones only, minus some. The sample consists of roughly 140,000 clones, nearly 95% of them appearing once. Sequences were obtained from blood. These receptors all come from a man in his forties or fifties in good health. Both conserved end residues are part of each CDR3. D genes are given only for firm matches. Rows give clone size only sometimes, using once, few, many, or a class for an expanded clone.

J	V	length	size	D	DNA	CDR3
TRBJ2-7	TRBV10-3	15	.	TRBD2	TGTGCCATCCAGGAGACTAGCGGGGGAGGGTACGAGCAGTACTTC	CAIQETSGGGYEQYF
TRBJ1-5	TRBV28	15	.	.	TGTGCCAGCAGTTTATCTCTAGGACGGAATCAGCCCCAGCATTTT	CASSLSLGRNQPQHF
TRBJ2-1	TRBV28	15	.	.	TGTGCCAGCAGTGAATCAGGGGGGACCTACAATGAGCAGTTCTTC	CASSESGGTYNEQFF
TRBJ1-1	TRBV11-2	15	.	TRBD1	TGTGCCAGCAGCTATATCAGACAGGGGAACACTGAAGCTTTCTTT	CASSYIRQGNTEAFF
TRBJ2-4	TRBV5-1	14	once	TRBD2	TGCGCCAGCAGCCCGGCGGGGGATCGGAACATTCAGTACTTC	CASSPAGDRNIQYF
TRBJ2-7	TRBV6-5	12	.	.	TGTGCCAGCAGTTACCCCCCCTACGAGCAGTACTTC	CASSYPPYEQYF
TRBJ2-1	TRBV6-5	14	once	.	TGTGCCAGCAGTTACTCTGGCTTATACAATGAGCAGTTCTTC	CASSYSGLYNEQFF
TRBJ2-2	TRBV19	16	.	.	TGTGCCAGTACCCGATCGGCAGGCGTGAACACCGGGGAGCTGTTTTTT	CASTRSAGVNTGELFF
TRBJ2-3	TRBV27	15	.	.	TGTGCCAGCAGTTTAGGCAGGCGAAACACAGATACGCAGTATTTT	CASSLGRRNTDTQYF
TRBJ2-2	TRBV18	17	.	TRBD1	TGTGCCAGCTCACCTTATGCCGGGACAGGGGCCACCGGGGAGCTGTTTTTT	CASSPYAGTGATGELFF
TRBJ2-4	TRBV28	16	.	.	TGTGCCAGCAGTTCCGACTGGATCCTAGCCAAAAACATTCAGTACTTC	CASSSDWILAKNIQYF
TRBJ2-5	TRBV5-1	15	.	TRBD1	TGCGCCAGCAGCCTTCGGACAGGGGGCGATGAGACCCAGTACTTC	CASSLRTGGDETQYF
TRBJ2-7	TRBV5-6	11	.	.	TGTGCCAGCAGCTTTTGGGGGGAGCAGTACTTC	CASSFWGEQYF
TRBJ1-6	TRBV5-1	13	.	.	TGCGCCAGCAGGGGAACAGATAATTCACCCCTCCACTTT	CASRGTDNSPLHF
TRBJ1-1	TRBV28	15	.	.	TGTGCCAGCAGTTTCGTGGCAGGCCATAACACTGAAGCTTTCTTT	CASSFVAGHNTEAFF
TRBJ2-2	TRBV4-1	18	.	TRBD2	TGCGCCAGCAGCCACATGGGCTTCGGGACTACAAACACCGGGGAGCTGTTTTTT	CASSHMGFGTTNTGELFF
TRBJ2-1	TRBV5-5	16	.	.	TGTGCCAGCAGCCCGGATACGGGGACGCGAGAAAATGAGCAGTTCTTC	CASSPDTGTRENEQFF
TRBJ2-3	TRBV5-1	15	.	.	TGCGCCAGCAGCTTGGCGCAGGGACCTACAGATACGCAGTATTTT	CASSLAQGPTDTQYF
TRBJ1-5	TRBV19	18	.	TRBD1	TGTGCCAGTAGTAATCCAAGGACAGGACTCTTTAGCAATCAGCCCCAGCATTTT	CASSNPRTGLFSNQPQHF
TRBJ1-3	TRBV6-6	14	.	.	TGTGCCAGCAGTTACAGTGGCTCTGGAAACACCATATATTTT	CASSYSGSGNTIYF
TRBJ2-3	TRBV28	15	.	TRBD1	TGTGCCAGCAGGGCCCAGACAGGGGGCACAGATACGCAGTATTTT	CASRAQTGGTDTQYF
TRBJ2-7	TRBV29-1	12	.	.	TGCAGCGTCCTACTTAGTCGGTACGAGCAGTACTTC	CSVLLSRYEQYF
TRBJ1-6	TRBV6-5	15	.	TRBD1	TGTGCCAGCAGGTCACCGGGACAGGGCATTTCACCCCTCCACTTT	CASRSPGQGISPLHF
TRBJ1-4	TRBV14	13	.	.	TGTGCCAGCAGCCAAGATTTTACGAGTCGACTGTTTTTT	CASSQDFTSRLFF
TRBJ2-7	TRBV7-8	16	.	TRBD2	TGTGCCAGCAGCTTATCAAGCGGGACCTTCTCCTACGAGCAGTACTTC	CASSLSSGTFSYEQYF
TRBJ2-7	TRBV10-3	12	.	.	TGTGCCATCAGTTCCCTTGACTACGAGCAGTACTTC	CAISSLDYEQYF
TRBJ1-2	TRBV5-6	13	once	TRBD1	TGTGCCAGCAGGAACAGGGGTTACTATGGCTACACCTTC	CASRNRGYYGYTF
TRBJ2-7	TRBV28	16	once	TRBD2	TGTGCCAGCAGTGACTGGACTAGCGGGGGTTCCTACGAGCAGTACTTC	CASSDWTSGGSYEQYF
TRBJ2-3	TRBV19	15	.	.	TGTGCCAGTAGTTTGGGCTTCTTGAGCACAGATACGCAGTATTTT	CASSLGFLSTDTQYF
TRBJ1-4	TRBV5-1	14	.	.	TGCGCCAGCAGCTTGACAGGGAGTGGTGAAAAACTGTTTTTT	CASSLTGSGEKLFF
TRBJ1-6	TRBV6-5	15	.	TRBD1	TGTGCCAGCAGTTACTCCTACAGGGGAGAATCACCCCTCCACTTT	CASSYSYRGESPLHF
TRBJ2-7	TRBV23-1	16	once	.	TGCGCCAGCAGTCAATCGTGGCGGGATCGCGCCTACGAGCAGTACTTC	CASSQSWRDRAYEQYF
TRBJ1-3	TRBV18	16	.	.	TGTGCCAGCTCACCACGTCGGGACTTCTCTGGAAACACCATATATTTT	CASSPRRDFSGNTIYF
TRBJ2-5	TRBV28	15	.	TRBD1	TGTGCCAGCAGTTTATGGGGGGACAGGCAAGAGACCCAGTACTTC	CASSLWGDRQETQYF
TRBJ2-2	TRBV9	16	.	TRBD2	TGTGCCAGCAGCGTAATGAGCGGGAGGGCCACCGGGGAGCTGTTTTTT	CASSVMSGRATGELFF
TRBJ2-7	TRBV5-1	13	.	.	TGCGCCAGCTCCTCCTCACAGGGCTACGAGCAGTACTTC	CASSSSQGYEQYF
TRBJ2-1	TRBV12-1	16	.	.	TGTGCCAGCAGCTTCGGGACTAGCGACACCTACAATGAGCAGTTCTTC	CASSFGTSDTYNEQFF
TRBJ2-2	TRBV7-6	15	.	.	TGTGCCAGCAGCGCTAGGACAGTAAGCACCGGGGAGCTGTTTTTT	CASSARTVSTGELFF